A selection of T cell receptor beta chains follows, all from one sample in a study of beta chain features in type 1 diabetes. Repertoires were generated with immunoSEQ multiplex PCR, while TCRdb's copy carries only in-frame clones and drops some. The repertoire holds 250,000 or so clones, with 20% as singletons. Sample: naive CD4+ T cells from blood. These TCRs come from a woman between 40 and 50 years old with type 1 diabetes. CDR3s include the opening cysteine and the closing phenylalanine or tryptophan. The D gene is left open where the match is weak. Only part of the rows carry a size: once, few, many, or a class if the clone is expanded.

v_call	j_call	clone_size	d_call	cdr3_nt	cdr3_aa
TRBV30	TRBJ1-5	-	TRBD1	TGTGCCTGGAGTGACAGGGGTTATAGCAATCAGCCCCAGCATTTT	CAWSDRGYSNQPQHF
TRBV25-1	TRBJ1-5	few	-	TGTGCCAGCAGTGACAGGGCGTTTAGCAATCAGCCCCAGCATTTT	CASSDRAFSNQPQHF
TRBV4-3	TRBJ1-1	few	TRBD1	TGCGCCAGCAGCCAAGCAGAAGACAGGGCGGCTGAAGCTTTCTTT	CASSQAEDRAAEAFF
TRBV18	TRBJ2-3	-	-	TGTGCCAGCTCACCATCAACAGATACGCAGTATTTT	CASSPSTDTQYF
TRBV5-4	TRBJ1-2	few	-	TGTGCCAGCAGTCCGACGGCCGGACTTGTCTATGGCTACACCTTC	CASSPTAGLVYGYTF
TRBV18	TRBJ2-7	-	-	TGTGCCAGCTCATATTCCTACGAGCAGTACTTC	CASSYSYEQYF
TRBV5-4	TRBJ1-1	-	TRBD1	TGTGCCAGCAGCGCCAACAGGGGCTTAAACACTGAAGCTTTCTTT	CASSANRGLNTEAFF
TRBV2	TRBJ2-3	-	-	TGTGCCAGCACTACGTCAGATACGCAGTATTTT	CASTTSDTQYF
TRBV4-3	TRBJ2-1	few	TRBD1	TGCGCCAGCAGCCGGTTGACAGGGCTCAATGAGCAGTTCTTC	CASSRLTGLNEQFF
TRBV30	TRBJ1-5	-	-	TGTGCCTGGAGCCAGGTCCATCAGCCCCAGCATTTT	CAWSQVHQPQHF
TRBV30	TRBJ2-1	-	TRBD1	TGTGCCTGGTGTACTCAGGGGGCGTTCTACAATGAGCAGTTCTTC	CAWCTQGAFYNEQFF
TRBV29-1	TRBJ1-2	few	-	TGCAGCGTTGAACGGACGGAGGGGAGTGGCTACACCTTC	CSVERTEGSGYTF
TRBV28	TRBJ2-1	-	TRBD1	TGTGCCAGCAGTTCTATGGGACAGAGCTACAATGAGCAGTTCTTC	CASSSMGQSYNEQFF
TRBV25-1	TRBJ2-7	-	TRBD1	TGTGCCAGCAGTGGCGGACAGGTCCTCAACTACGAGCAGTACTTC	CASSGGQVLNYEQYF
TRBV15	TRBJ2-5	-	TRBD2	TGTGCCACCAGCAGAGATATTTACTCGGCTAGCGGGGAGACCCAGTACTTC	CATSRDIYSASGETQYF
TRBV27	TRBJ2-5	-	TRBD1	TGTGCCAGCAGTTCGTGGGGGACAGGGGGAGAGACCCAGTACTTC	CASSSWGTGGETQYF
TRBV2	TRBJ1-1	few	-	TGTGCCAGCTCACAGAACACTGAAGCTTTCTTT	CASSQNTEAFF
TRBV5-4	TRBJ2-7	-	TRBD1	TGTGCCAGCAGCTCGGGACAGGGAAGAGACGAGCAGTACTTC	CASSSGQGRDEQYF
TRBV30	TRBJ2-3	few	-	TGTGCCTGGAGTAGGCAGGGCACAGATACGCAGTATTTT	CAWSRQGTDTQYF
TRBV28	TRBJ1-4	-	-	TGTGCCAGCAGTACACACCCAGTTGGAACTAATGAAAAACTGTTTTTT	CASSTHPVGTNEKLFF
TRBV9	TRBJ1-2	-	TRBD1	TGTGCCAGCAAGACAGGGGCGCGGGGCTACACCTTC	CASKTGARGYTF
TRBV5-6	TRBJ2-7	-	-	TGTGCCAGCAGCTTTGACAGGCTCACCTACGAGCAGTACTTC	CASSFDRLTYEQYF
TRBV29-1	TRBJ2-1	-	TRBD2	TGCAGCGTTGCATGGACTAGCGGAGGGGATGGGCAGTTCTTC	CSVAWTSGGDGQFF
TRBV10-3	TRBJ1-1	few	-	TGTGCCATCAGTGGGGGGGGTCCCGAAGCTTTCTTT	CAISGGGPEAFF
TRBV2	TRBJ1-2	-	-	TGTGCCAGCAGTCAACAAGGAGCACCTTATGGCTACACCTTC	CASSQQGAPYGYTF
TRBV29-1	TRBJ2-3	-	-	TGCAGCGTTGAAACTCGGTTCACAGATACGCAGTATTTT	CSVETRFTDTQYF
TRBV7-2	TRBJ1-4	few	-	TGTGCCAGCAGCTTGGGAGCAACTAATGAAAAACTGTTTTTT	CASSLGATNEKLFF
TRBV7-2	TRBJ1-1	few	-	TGTGCCAGCAGCTTATGGGGGCCGAACACTGAAGCTTTCTTT	CASSLWGPNTEAFF
TRBV29-1	TRBJ1-2	few	-	TGCAGCGTTGCAGGAGGCTCGACTGGCTACACCTTC	CSVAGGSTGYTF
TRBV27	TRBJ1-2	-	-	TGTGCCAGCAGTTACCGCGGAGGCTATGGCTACACCTTC	CASSYRGGYGYTF
TRBV10-3	TRBJ2-5	few	TRBD1	TGTGCCATCAGTGAGTTCGCCGGGACAGGGGTAGAGACCCAGTACTTC	CAISEFAGTGVETQYF
TRBV5-4	TRBJ2-7	-	-	TGTGCCAGCAGCTTGGCACTAAACTACGAGCAGTACTTC	CASSLALNYEQYF
TRBV4-3	TRBJ2-1	-	TRBD1	TGCGCCAGCAGCCATTCTGCAGGGGGCGGTAAATCGGATGAGCAGTTCTTC	CASSHSAGGGKSDEQFF
TRBV6-4	TRBJ1-2	-	-	TGTGCCAGCAGTGCGGGGGGCGGTGACTATGGCTACACCTTC	CASSAGGGDYGYTF
TRBV30	TRBJ2-7	few	TRBD1	TGTGCCTGGAGTGTACTTGGGACAGGGACCTACGAGCAGTACTTC	CAWSVLGTGTYEQYF
TRBV4-3	TRBJ2-1	-	-	TGCGCCAGCAGCCAAGAACTCCTCCTTTCCTACAATGAGCAGTTCTTC	CASSQELLLSYNEQFF
TRBV9	TRBJ2-1	-	-	TGTGCCAGCAGCGTAGGAGGCGGAGGCATCCGGTTCTTC	CASSVGGGGIRFF
TRBV6-5	TRBJ2-7	few	TRBD1	TGTGCCAGCAGTCGGGACAGGGTAGGATCCTACGAGCAGTACTTC	CASSRDRVGSYEQYF
TRBV15	TRBJ1-1	-	-	TGTGCCACCAGCAGAGATGGGAGGGACACTGAAGCTTTCTTT	CATSRDGRDTEAFF
TRBV5-1	TRBJ2-1	few	TRBD2	TGCGCCAGTTCGGGGGGAGATGGTCCGAATGAGCAGTTCTTC	CASSGGDGPNEQFF
TRBV12-5	TRBJ2-3	-	-	TGTGCTAGTGGCTCCACATGGTCAGATACGCAGTATTTT	CASGSTWSDTQYF
TRBV9	TRBJ2-7	few	-	TGTGCCAGCAGCGTAGATAGCCAGAACTACGAGCAGTACTTC	CASSVDSQNYEQYF